The rows below give T cell receptor beta chains drawn from one sample of a study of OX40 agonist ivuxolimab in advanced cancers. The method was immunoSEQ multiplex PCR; TCRdb's version includes in-frame clones alone and lacks a portion of them. The sample records fewer than 55,000 clones, about 88% being singletons. The source material was CD4+ or CD8+ T cells sorted from blood, sampled in a trial of the OX40 agonist ivuxolimab. The receptors here all came from an adult with an advanced solid tumor such as melanoma, head and neck, liver or kidney cancer. CDR3s include the opening cysteine and the closing phenylalanine or tryptophan. The order of the fields is V gene, J gene, clone size, CDR3 protein. Only some rows state a clone size, as once, few, many or a class for expanded clones.

TRBV30,TRBJ1-1,NA,CAWGLGGAEAFF
TRBV4-1,TRBJ1-1,NA,CASSQEGGNTEAFF
TRBV4-1,TRBJ2-5,NA,CASSQVWEGAETQYF
TRBV6-6,TRBJ1-5,NA,CASSYSIINQPQHF
TRBV7-9,TRBJ1-1,NA,CASSLLRTEANTEAFF
TRBV29-1,TRBJ1-2,NA,CSVERMVISRYHGYTF
TRBV6-6,TRBJ2-1,NA,CASSYGGGGPNEQFF
TRBV5-1,TRBJ2-5,NA,CASSLYVQGNQETQYF
TRBV19,TRBJ1-2,NA,CASSLSNYGYTF
TRBV19,TRBJ1-1,NA,CASSISMNTEAFF
TRBV7-3,TRBJ2-3,NA,CASSSSGGPTDTQYF
TRBV2,TRBJ1-4,NA,CASKVDRTNEKLFF
TRBV19,TRBJ1-2,NA,CASSIHGARDGYTF
TRBV15,TRBJ2-7,NA,CATSRDRQARYEQYF
TRBV6-5,TRBJ2-1,NA,CASSYGTGGHEQFF
TRBV6-5,TRBJ2-2,NA,CASSYEVGETGELFF
TRBV7-9,TRBJ2-5,NA,CASSLGVQGRGQETQYF
TRBV27,TRBJ2-1,NA,CASSLRGPGSGQFF
TRBV30,TRBJ2-7,once,CAWGTGVGTYEQYF
TRBV5-6,TRBJ1-1,NA,CASLSVMNTEAFF
TRBV10-3,TRBJ1-1,NA,CAISPLREDRGTEAFF
TRBV2,TRBJ1-2,NA,CASSEGQGGYGYTF
TRBV30,TRBJ1-4,NA,CAWSLGQAEKLFF
TRBV2,TRBJ2-2,once,CASSEGVGQRNTGELFF
TRBV7-9,TRBJ1-1,NA,CASTLHIADTEAFF
TRBV20-1,TRBJ2-7,NA,CSLGGAYEQYF
TRBV5-6,TRBJ1-1,NA,CASSLEMTGADTEAFF